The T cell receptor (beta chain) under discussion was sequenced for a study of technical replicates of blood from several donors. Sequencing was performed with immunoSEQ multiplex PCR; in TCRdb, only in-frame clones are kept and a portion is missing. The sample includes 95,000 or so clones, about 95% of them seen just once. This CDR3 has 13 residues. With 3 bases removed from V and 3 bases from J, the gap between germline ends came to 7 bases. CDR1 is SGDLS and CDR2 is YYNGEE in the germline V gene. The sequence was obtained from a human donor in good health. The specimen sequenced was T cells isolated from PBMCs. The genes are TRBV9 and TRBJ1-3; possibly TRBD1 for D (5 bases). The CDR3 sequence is CASSGGDGNTIYF. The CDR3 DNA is TGTGCCAGCAGCGGGGGCGATGGAAACACCATATATTTT.